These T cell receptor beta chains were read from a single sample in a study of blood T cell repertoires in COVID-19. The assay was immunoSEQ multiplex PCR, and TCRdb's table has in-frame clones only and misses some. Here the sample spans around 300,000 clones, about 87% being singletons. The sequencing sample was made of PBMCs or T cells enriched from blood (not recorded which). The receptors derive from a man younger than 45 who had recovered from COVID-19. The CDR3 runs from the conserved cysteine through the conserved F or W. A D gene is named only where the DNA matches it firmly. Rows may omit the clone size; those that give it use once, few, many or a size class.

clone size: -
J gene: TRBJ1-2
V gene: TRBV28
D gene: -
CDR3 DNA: TGTGCCAGCAGTTTATTGGCGGGACCTAAAAACTATGGCTACACCTTC
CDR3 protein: CASSLLAGPKNYGYTF

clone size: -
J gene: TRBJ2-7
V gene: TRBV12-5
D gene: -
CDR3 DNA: TGTGCTAGTGGTATCCAAGTTGGCGGGCGGCTCTACGAGCAGTACTTC
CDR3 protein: CASGIQVGGRLYEQYF

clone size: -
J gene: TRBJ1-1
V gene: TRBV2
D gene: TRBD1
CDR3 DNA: TGTGCCAGCAGTTACAGGGGGGGGATGAACACTGAAGCTTTCTTT
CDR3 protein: CASSYRGGMNTEAFF

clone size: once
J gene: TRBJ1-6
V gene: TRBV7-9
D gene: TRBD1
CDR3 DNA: TGTGCCAGCAGCTCCGGGGGGGGACAGGGGAATTCACCCCTCCACTTT
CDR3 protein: CASSSGGGQGNSPLHF

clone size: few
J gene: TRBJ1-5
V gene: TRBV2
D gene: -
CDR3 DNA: TGTGCCAGCAGAGCAGGGTTGTCGAATCAGCCCCAGCATTTT
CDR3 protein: CASRAGLSNQPQHF

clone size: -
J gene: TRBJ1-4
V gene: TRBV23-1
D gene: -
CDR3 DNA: TGCGCCAGCAGGAGAGGCCCCGAAAAACTGTTTTTT
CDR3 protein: CASRRGPEKLFF

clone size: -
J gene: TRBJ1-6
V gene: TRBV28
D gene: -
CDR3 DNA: TGTGCCAGCAGCTCCGGGACACCCCTTTCACCCCTCCACTTT
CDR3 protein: CASSSGTPLSPLHF

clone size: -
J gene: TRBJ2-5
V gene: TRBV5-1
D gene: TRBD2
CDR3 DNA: TGCGCCAGCAGCTTGGGCACTTCGGGGGGAGGAGAGACCCAGTACTTC
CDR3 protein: CASSLGTSGGGETQYF

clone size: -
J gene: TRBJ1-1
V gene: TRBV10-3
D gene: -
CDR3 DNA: TGTGCCATCAGTGATCCACAGGGAGAAGCTTTCTTT
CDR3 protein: CAISDPQGEAFF

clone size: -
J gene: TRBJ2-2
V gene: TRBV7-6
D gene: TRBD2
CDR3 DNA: TGTGCCAGCAGCCGAGGAGGCCTAGCGGACACCGGGGAGCTGTTTTTT
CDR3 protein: CASSRGGLADTGELFF

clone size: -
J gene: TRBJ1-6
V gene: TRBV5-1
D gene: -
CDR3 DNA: TGCGCCAGCAGCTTGGCCGGGCAGGGTGTGGATTCACCCCTCCACTTT
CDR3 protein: CASSLAGQGVDSPLHF

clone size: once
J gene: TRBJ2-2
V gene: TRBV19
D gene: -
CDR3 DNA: TGTGCCAGTAGTATAGGGACTGTAGTTTCCGGGGAGCTGTTTTTT
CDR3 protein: CASSIGTVVSGELFF

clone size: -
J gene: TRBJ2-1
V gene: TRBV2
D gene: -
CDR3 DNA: TGTGCCAGCAGTATGGGACGGGACACATACAATGAGCAGTTCTTC
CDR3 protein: CASSMGRDTYNEQFF

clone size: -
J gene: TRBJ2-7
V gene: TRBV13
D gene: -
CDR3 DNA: TGTGCCAGCAGCTTTCCCGAGCGCGAGCAGTACTTC
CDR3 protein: CASSFPEREQYF

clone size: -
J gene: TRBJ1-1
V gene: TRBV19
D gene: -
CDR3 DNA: TGTGCCAGTAGTATAGTCTTCACACAGGGGAACACTGAAGCTTTCTTT
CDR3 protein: CASSIVFTQGNTEAFF

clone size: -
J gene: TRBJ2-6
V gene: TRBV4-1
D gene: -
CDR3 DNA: TGCGCCAGCAGCCAAGATCCGGTCTCTGGGGCCAACGTCCTGACTTTC
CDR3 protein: CASSQDPVSGANVLTF

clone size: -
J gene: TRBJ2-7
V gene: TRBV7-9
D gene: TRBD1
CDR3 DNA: TGTGCCAGCAGCTTAGCGGAGGAGGGACAGGGGGCCGTCGAGCAGTACTTC
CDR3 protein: CASSLAEEGQGAVEQYF

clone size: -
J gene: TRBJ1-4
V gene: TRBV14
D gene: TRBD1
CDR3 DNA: TGTGCCAGCAGCCGCCGGAGGAGGGGGCCAACTAATGAAAAACTGTTTTTT
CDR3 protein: CASSRRRRGPTNEKLFF

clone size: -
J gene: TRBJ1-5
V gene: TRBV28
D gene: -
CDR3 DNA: TGTGCCAGCAGTTTTTCGGTACAGCCCCAGCATTTT
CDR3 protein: CASSFSVQPQHF

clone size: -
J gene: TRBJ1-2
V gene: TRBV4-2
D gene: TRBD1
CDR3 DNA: TGTGCCAGCAGCCAACCCTCGACAGGGGAATTATATGGCTACACCTTC
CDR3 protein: CASSQPSTGELYGYTF

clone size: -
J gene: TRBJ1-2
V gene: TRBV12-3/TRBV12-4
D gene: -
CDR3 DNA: TGTGCCAGCAGTCAGGGCCTCTTCGGGGGCTACACCTTC
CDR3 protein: CASSQGLFGGYTF

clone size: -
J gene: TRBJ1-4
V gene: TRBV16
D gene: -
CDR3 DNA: TGTGCCAGCAGCCTTAATCCCCCCCGGACAGCCTCCAATGAAAAACTGTTTTTT
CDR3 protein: CASSLNPPRTASNEKLFF

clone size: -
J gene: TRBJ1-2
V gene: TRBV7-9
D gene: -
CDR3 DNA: TGTGCCAGCAGCCCAGGGTTTACTAACTATGGCTACACCTTC
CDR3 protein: CASSPGFTNYGYTF

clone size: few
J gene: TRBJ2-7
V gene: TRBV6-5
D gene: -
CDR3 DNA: TGTGCCAGCAGTTCGAGTAACTCCTACGAGCAGTACTTC
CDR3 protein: CASSSSNSYEQYF

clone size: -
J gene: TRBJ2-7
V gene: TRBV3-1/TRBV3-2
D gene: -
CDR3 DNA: TGTGCCAGCAGCCAAGATGCGACAGGGAGGACCTACGAGCAGTACTTC
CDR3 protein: CASSQDATGRTYEQYF

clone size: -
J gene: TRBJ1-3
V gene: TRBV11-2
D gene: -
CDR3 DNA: TGTGCCAGCAGCATCGGACAGCACTCTGGAAACACCATATATTTT
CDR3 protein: CASSIGQHSGNTIYF

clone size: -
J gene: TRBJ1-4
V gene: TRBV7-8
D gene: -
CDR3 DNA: TGTGCCAGCAGCTTAGAGGCAGGGTGGCATGAAAAACTGTTTTTT
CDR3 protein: CASSLEAGWHEKLFF

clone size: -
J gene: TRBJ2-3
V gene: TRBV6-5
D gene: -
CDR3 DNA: TGTGCCAGCAGTTACGAGGAAAGCACAGATACGCAGTATTTT
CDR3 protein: CASSYEESTDTQYF

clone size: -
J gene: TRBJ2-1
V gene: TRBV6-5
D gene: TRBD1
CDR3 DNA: TGTGCCAGCAGTTACCGACAGGGGGCAAACAATGAGCAGTTCTTC
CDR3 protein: CASSYRQGANNEQFF

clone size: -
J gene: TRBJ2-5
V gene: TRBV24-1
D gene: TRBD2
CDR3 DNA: TGTGCCACCGCAGGTAACCGACTAGCGGGGGCCCAAGAGACCCAGTACTTC
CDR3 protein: CATAGNRLAGAQETQYF

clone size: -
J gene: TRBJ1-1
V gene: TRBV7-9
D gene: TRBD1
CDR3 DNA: TGTGCCAGCAGCCCAGGGGGCGGGATGTTTTTGAGAAACACTGAAGCTTTCTTT
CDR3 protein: CASSPGGGMFLRNTEAFF

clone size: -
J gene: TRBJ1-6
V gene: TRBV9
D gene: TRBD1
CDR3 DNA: TGTGCCAGCAGCGCGGGACAGGGAGGGAATTCACCCCTCCACTTT
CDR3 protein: CASSAGQGGNSPLHF